Following are 25 T cell receptor beta chains from one sample sequenced in a study of control samples from healthy donors and cancer patients. Here immunoSEQ multiplex PCR was the method, and the copy in TCRdb shows in-frame clones only, minus some. The data contain 150,000 or so clones, about 94% of them seen just once; the ten biggest clones take up approximately 6%. The sample was blood. The receptors originated from a man aged 35 to 55 in good health.

In this sample, this clone turned up once. This sequence joins TRBV11-3 and TRBJ2-1, with 9 bases aligning to TRBD1. Germline V lookup: CDR1 SGHNT, CDR2 YENEEA. CDR3 length: 18 residues. Trimming at V came to 5 bases and at J to 5 bases, leaving 16 bases not matched to a gene. The CDR3 bases are TGTGCCAGCAGCCCCCAGACAGGGGGGACGAGTAGGAACAATGAGCAGTTCTTC. Its protein is CASSPQTGGTSRNNEQFF.

The chain joins TRBV7-9 to TRBJ2-2, with 12 bases aligning to TRBD2. The CDR3 has 17 amino acids. Germline assignment: CDR1 SEHNR and CDR2 FQNEAQ (reference sequence). After removal of 2 bases from V and 5 bases from J, the junction contained 6 bases not matched to a gene. For the CDR3, the DNA is TGTGCCAGCAGCTTATGGACTAGCGGGGCGGGAACCGGGGAGCTGTTTTTT. Encoded protein: CASSLWTSGAGTGELFF.

The chain is built from TRBV2 and TRBJ2-1; D is ambiguous. The CDR3 length is 13 residues. V lost 6 bases to trimming and J lost 3 bases, with 9 bases between them. Germline V CDR1 and CDR2: SNHLY, FYNNEI. The DNA for the CDR3 is TGTGCCAGCAGCCAGAGGAGCTACAATGAGCAGTTCTTC. Encoded protein: CASSQRSYNEQFF.

The chain is built from TRBV6-5 and TRBJ1-1; D is perhaps TRBD1 (5 bases). This CDR3 contains 14 residues. The ends were cut back, 8 bases at V and 1 base at J, with 14 bases in the middle. CDR1 and CDR2 (germline): MNHEY, SVGAGI. The CDR3 here is CASSLQGTNTEAFF. CDR3 coding DNA: TGTGCCAGCTCTCTTCAGGGCACGAACACTGAAGCTTTCTTT.

The chain recombines TRBV3-1 (or the pseudogene TRBV3-2) with TRBJ2-2, with D perhaps matching TRBD1 (6 bases). Germline assignment: CDR1 LGHDT and CDR2 YNNKEL (reference sequence). Trimming left V 1 base short and J 2 bases short, with 11 bases between. The CDR3 has 16 residues. The CDR3 protein is CASSQGTGQNTGELFF. CDR3 DNA: TGTGCCAGCAGCCAAGGTACGGGACAAAACACCGGGGAGCTGTTTTTT.

The chain joins TRBV6-5 to TRBJ1-1; D perhaps matches TRBD1 (5 bases). The germline gives CDR1 MNHEY, CDR2 SVGAGI. The CDR3 is 13 residues long. V gave up 2 bases and J gave up 1 base, with 5 bases separating them. The CDR3 region has the DNA TGTGCCAGCAGTTACGGGGGGAACACTGAAGCTTTCTTT. Amino acids: CASSYGGNTEAFF.

V usage is TRBV7-9 and J usage is TRBJ2-5, with D unclear. The germline V gene encodes CDR1 SEHNR and CDR2 FQNEAQ (reference sequence). The CDR3 runs to 14 residues. The V gene lost 5 bases and the J gene lost 1 base, with 11 bases spanning the gap. The CDR3, as DNA: TGTGCCAGCAGCCCCGGAGCACGCCAAGAGACCCAGTACTTC. This codes for CASSPGARQETQYF.

On this clone: Distinct nucleotide sequences in the sample also encode this CDR3. This sequence joins TRBV2 and TRBJ2-5; 7 nucleotides align to TRBD2. The ends lost 6 bases at V and 2 bases at J; junction bases unmatched: 6. Germline V gene lookup returns CDR1 SNHLY and CDR2 FYNNEI. This CDR3 has 14 amino acids. The CDR3 nucleotides are TGTGCCAGCAGGGGGTGGGGGGGACAAGAGACCCAGTACTTC. This encodes CASRGWGGQETQYF.

The chain couples TRBV5-8 to TRBJ1-1; 7 nucleotides align to TRBD1. V shed 4 bases, J shed 1 base, and the junction held 4 bases outside the gene matches. This CDR3 has 14 amino acids. Per the germline V gene, CDR1 is SGHTS and CDR2 is YDEGEE. The CDR3 nucleotides are TGTGCCAGCAGCCCCAGGGGGGGGAACACTGAAGCTTTCTTT. This codes for CASSPRGGNTEAFF.

The gene calls are TRBV5-6 and TRBJ1-1; 9 bases map to TRBD1. This CDR3 is built from 18 residues. Unmatched junction bases numbered 15, after V lost 0 bases and J lost 6 bases. CDR1 is SGHDT, CDR2 YYEEEE, per germline. CDR3 bases: TGTGCCAGCAGCTTGGGGTTCCCGGGACAGGGCCGGCTCTCTGAAGCTTTCTTT. This gives the protein CASSLGFPGQGRLSEAFF.

This chain uses TRBV18 with TRBJ1-2; 8 bases fit TRBD1. V lost 5 bases, J lost 4 bases, and 3 bases stayed unmatched. The CDR3 spans 13 residues. Germline CDR1 and CDR2: KGHSH and LQKENI. CDR3 sequence reads: CASSETGGYGYTF. CDR3 DNA sequence: TGTGCCAGCTCAGAAACAGGGGGCTATGGCTACACCTTC.

V usage is TRBV24-1 and J usage is TRBJ2-5; D possibly corresponds to TRBD2 (6 bases). Deletions cut 0 bases from V and 7 bases from J, with 8 bases between. Germline values: CDR1 KGHDR, CDR2 SFDVKD. The CDR3 has 13 amino acids. The CDR3 spells CATSDLGGMTQYF. CDR3 DNA sequence: TGTGCCACCAGTGATTTGGGCGGGATGACCCAGTACTTC.

The gene calls are TRBV10-3 and TRBJ1-5; D is undetermined. This CDR3 has 17 amino acids. Germline values: CDR1 ENHRY, CDR2 SYGVKD. Between the trimmed V and J ends, which lost 0 bases and 2 bases, there was a span of 14 bases. CDR3 sequence: CAISESYAVNGNQPQHF. The CDR3 nucleotides are TGTGCCATCAGTGAGTCGTATGCGGTCAACGGCAATCAGCCCCAGCATTTT.

This clone is a singleton in its sample. The rearrangement joins TRBV11-2 to TRBJ1-2; D is unclear. The length of the CDR3 is 13 residues. From germline, CDR1 is SGHAT and CDR2 FQNNGV. V lost 5 bases, J lost 0 bases, and 7 bases lay in between. CDR3 nucleotides: TGTGCCAGCAGCCTGGGCGCTAACTATGGCTACACCTTC. It specifies CASSLGANYGYTF.

V is TRBV19 and J is TRBJ2-3; tentatively, D is TRBD1 (5 bases). The germline CDR1 and CDR2 sequences are LNHDA and SQIVND (reference sequence). Trimming stripped 3 bases from V and 1 base from J, with 14 bases between. The CDR3 consists of 16 residues. The CDR3 reads CASSIGKGIRTDTQYF. CDR3 sequence (DNA): TGTGCCAGTAGTATTGGTAAGGGGATTCGCACAGATACGCAGTATTTT.

The count of this clone is one. J is TRBJ2-7 and V is TRBV7-2; tentative D call: TRBD1 (6 bases). V lost 2 bases and J lost 7, with 21 bases in between. The CDR3 spans 16 residues. The germline gives CDR1 SGHTA, CDR2 FQGNSA. The CDR3 reads CASSLTGQTQSREQYF. The CDR3 DNA follows: TGTGCCAGCAGCTTAACCGGACAGACCCAAAGCCGGGAGCAGTACTTC.

This chain joins TRBV5-6 and TRBJ1-2, with 7 bases identical to TRBD1. There are 18 residues in the CDR3. Germline CDR1 reads SGHDT; CDR2 reads YYEEEE. Trimming removed 0 bases from V and 1 base from J; junction bases left unmatched: 12. CDR3 sequence (DNA): TGTGCCAGCAGCTTGGCGCGGACAGGCGGTATTGATAACTATGGCTACACCTTC. Its translation: CASSLARTGGIDNYGYTF.

The chain is built from TRBV6-5 and TRBJ2-6; no clear D gene. Trimming removed 5 bases from V and 2 bases from J, with 10 bases in between. CDR3 size: 15 residues. CDR1 MNHEY and CDR2 SVGAGI come from the germline V gene. This CDR3 is CASSLVLAGANVLTF. CDR3 DNA sequence: TGTGCCAGCAGTCTCGTCCTAGCTGGGGCCAACGTCCTGACTTTC.

This clone was seen a single time. This rearrangement joins TRBV9 to TRBJ1-4; D unresolved. Germline V gene data show CDR1 as SGDLS and CDR2 as YYNGEE. Trimming removed 2 bases at V and 7 bases at J, with 9 bases between. This CDR3 is built from 13 residues. The CDR3 nucleotides are TGTGCCAGCAGCGTGGGCAGGAGTGAAAAACTGTTTTTT. This codes for CASSVGRSEKLFF.

This chain joins TRBV2 and TRBJ2-2, with D possibly TRBD1 on 5 matching bases. The CDR3 runs to 14 residues. The V end was cut by 8 bases, the J end by 0 bases, with 10 bases between. Germline V gene sequence: CDR1 SNHLY, CDR2 FYNNEI. CDR3 sequence (DNA): TGTGCCAGCTTAGGGGCAACGAACACCGGGGAGCTGTTTTTT. Residues: CASLGATNTGELFF.

J is TRBJ1-1 and V is TRBV5-1; TRBD1 might be the D (5 bases). CDR3 size: 12 residues. Deletions cut 2 bases from V and 11 bases from J, with 13 bases between. Looked up from germline, CDR1 is SGHRS and CDR2 is YFSETQ. The CDR3 DNA follows: TGCGCCAGCAGCTTTGAGGGGCCGGGGGCTTTCTTT. Its translation is CASSFEGPGAFF.

This sequence joins TRBV5-1 and TRBJ2-1; TRBD1 is a possible D gene (6 bases). V lost 2 bases, J lost 7 bases, and 7 bases lay in between. This CDR3 is 12 amino acids long. Germline V CDR1 and CDR2: SGHRS, YFSETQ. For the CDR3, the DNA is TGCGCCAGCAGCTTTCAGGGGAATGAGCAGTTCTTC. Protein: CASSFQGNEQFF.

This clone has only one observation. This rearrangement joins TRBV28 to TRBJ1-2; D not resolved. The V end lost 9 bases, the J end lost 4 bases, and 12 bases lay between the germline ends. This CDR3 has 12 amino acids. Germline CDR1 reads MDHEN; CDR2 reads SYDVKM. The CDR3 DNA sequence: TGTGCCAGTCGGACGGCTGCCTATGGCTACACCTTC. Translation: CASRTAAYGYTF.

The V gene is TRBV27, the J gene TRBJ1-2; the D gene is possibly TRBD1 (6 bases). V was trimmed by 0 bases and J by 5 bases, leaving 10 bases between them. This CDR3 comprises 14 residues. Germline V lookup: CDR1 MNHEY, CDR2 SMNVEV (reference sequence). This CDR3 is CASSLSPGTYGYTF. The CDR3 DNA reads TGTGCCAGCAGTTTATCGCCAGGGACATATGGCTACACCTTC.

V is TRBV7-9 and J is TRBJ1-1; 10 bases agree with TRBD1. The CDR3 runs 18 residues. V shed 4 bases, J shed 7 bases, and the junction held 18 bases outside the gene matches. Germline CDR1 and CDR2: SEHNR and FQNEAQ (reference sequence). CDR3 nucleotide sequence: TGTGCCAGCAGCTGGGACAGGGGACGTTTGGTCACCTCTTATGAAGCTTTCTTT. Translation gives CASSWDRGRLVTSYEAFF.